A single T cell receptor (beta chain) is shown here with its context. Its specificity is not known. Blood was drawn once from each donor into heparinised tubes. The draws averaged about 120 mL. This specimen comes from a study of beta chain features in type 1 diabetes. Study findings and constraints: Compared with healthy donors, patients appeared to share more similar naive, central memory and regulatory TCRB repertoires. Resolution of whether HLA type affects TCRB rearrangement was not achieved here. TCRB CDR3s from Type 1 diabetes patients were moderately but significantly shorter in all four CD4+ subsets.

The CDR3 is 20 residues long. V dropped 2 bases and J dropped 2 bases, with 28 bases sitting between them. cDNA synthesis used the whole RNA isolate, giving expressed TCRB sequences. The protocol was immunoSEQ multiplex PCR, while the TCRdb copy is restricted to in-frame clones and leaves out a portion. Of about 360,000 clones listed, around 13% are singletons. This sequence was found in a man in his late teens or twenties in good health. The specimen sequenced was naive CD4+ T cells from blood. This chain connects TRBV23-1 to TRBJ2-7, with D perhaps TRBD1 (8 bases). TRBV23-1 belongs to the ORF category, with a function that is uncertain. The CDR3 reads CASSQHLAGEGQDPTYEQYF. CDR3 DNA: TGCGCCAGCAGTCAACACCTGGCGGGGGAGGGACAGGACCCTACCTACGAGCAGTACTTC.